This T cell receptor (beta chain) was documented in a study of blood T cells in healthy people across ages. V was cut by 0 bases and J by 5 bases, with 7 bases left in between. CDR1 is LNHNV and CDR2 is YYDKDF in the germline V gene (reference sequence). The CDR3 spans 13 residues. A few counts support this clonotype. The antigen remains undetermined. Study results and limitations: While age rose, TCR beta diversity per million T cells dropped in a roughly linear way.

Together with a sample-barcoded 5' primer, a J-beta primer mix was included in a second PCR lasting roughly 6 to 12 cycles. All samples yielded 3 million or more CDR3-containing paired-end reads. One entry per CDR3 protein results from TCRdb running MiXCR on the 5' RACE reads. This table holds about 1.6 million distinct CDR3 sequences, roughly a third found once. The chain has TRBV15 and TRBJ1-2; D is unclear. The sequence came from a woman aged 30 to 39 in good health. What was sequenced was blood. CDR3 nucleotides: TGTGCCACCAGCAGAGATCTCCTATATGGCTACACCTTC. It encodes CATSRDLLYGYTF.